A selection of T cell receptor beta chains follows, all from one sample in a study of T cell changes during pregnancy in multiple sclerosis. The method was immunoSEQ multiplex PCR; TCRdb's version includes in-frame clones alone and lacks a portion of them. This table has some 45,000 clones, 70% to 90% appearing once. The material sequenced was CD4+ T cells from peripheral blood mononuclear cells, taken after pregnancy. These receptors all stem from a female donor with multiple sclerosis, enrolled in a pregnancy study. The CDR3 runs from the conserved cysteine through the conserved F or W. The D gene is left open where the match is weak. The size entry is marked missing in some rows and otherwise reads once, few, many or a size class.

j_call | cdr3_length | clone_size | d_call | v_call | cdr3_nt | cdr3_aa
TRBJ1-6 | 14 | once | NA | TRBV4-3 | TGCGCCAGCAGCCAAGGACAGAGGAATTCACCCCTCCACTTT | CASSQGQRNSPLHF
TRBJ1-5 | 13 | NA | NA | TRBV27 | TGTGCCAGCAGTTTAACAGATAGACAGCCCCAGCATTTT | CASSLTDRQPQHF
TRBJ2-3 | 16 | NA | NA | TRBV4-3 | TGCGCCAGCAGCCAAGGAGGACAAATACTCACAGATACGCAGTATTTT | CASSQGGQILTDTQYF
TRBJ1-5 | 15 | NA | NA | TRBV19 | TGTGCCAGTAGTATAAAAGACAGGACCAATCAGCCCCAGCATTTT | CASSIKDRTNQPQHF
TRBJ2-2 | 16 | NA | NA | TRBV4-1 | TGCGCCAGCAGCCGATTAGCAGAGAAAAACACCGGGGAGCTGTTTTTT | CASSRLAEKNTGELFF
TRBJ2-1 | 15 | NA | NA | TRBV5-1 | TGCGCCAGCAGCTTGGGGCTTACTACCTACAATGAGCAGTTCTTC | CASSLGLTTYNEQFF
TRBJ2-3 | 19 | NA | TRBD2 | TRBV4-1 | TGCGCCAGCAGCCAAGGTGGGACTAGCGCCCCTGGGGGGGCAGATACGCAGTATTTT | CASSQGGTSAPGGADTQYF
TRBJ2-7 | 16 | NA | NA | TRBV18 | TGTGCCAGCTCACCGTACTCTACAGACAACTCCTACGAGCAGTACTTC | CASSPYSTDNSYEQYF
TRBJ1-4 | 16 | NA | TRBD1 | TRBV28 | TGTGCCAGCAGTTTCCCCGGGACAGGGGTCGAAGAAAAACTGTTTTTT | CASSFPGTGVEEKLFF
TRBJ2-1 | 15 | NA | TRBD2 | TRBV11-2 | TGTGCCAGCAGCTTAGGGACTAGCGGGGTTCGTGAGCAGTTCTTC | CASSLGTSGVREQFF